The table lists the clone carrying this T cell receptor (beta chain) with many counts. Its antigen is not identified. The data stem from a study of human T cells and chemical hapten exposure. Looking at the study overall: TCR yields differed between samples (mainly from small differences in pooled library volume). The study's findings and limits: TCRs above 1 in 1000 frequency did not change with DPC sensitization.

Noted time point: patch test 1, 2 weeks after DPC sensitization. Treatment of the sample: therapeutic diphenylcyclopropenone sensitization with weekly scalp DPC. MiXCR, applied by TCRdb to the RACE reads, yields one record per CDR3 protein. Of about 49,000 distinct CDR3 sequences listed, around a tenth are singletons. The V gene's germline CDR1 is MNHEY and CDR2 SMNVEV (reference sequence). J lost 2 bases, V lost 2 bases, and 10 bases had no gene match. The CDR3 has 18 residues. This sequence was found in a woman aged 50 to 60 with alopecia areata. Some clones in this sample may be carry-over from other donors' samples. This chain uses TRBV27 with TRBJ1-5; 9 positions agree with TRBD1. The source was whole blood, collected in connection with sensitization to the hapten diphenylcyclopropenone (DPC). DNA for the CDR3: TGTGCCAGCAGTTTAACCGGGACAGGGAGATTCGGCAATCAGCCCCAGCATTTT. Translation gives CASSLTGTGRFGNQPQHF.